The sequence of this T cell receptor beta chain was determined in a study of blood T cell repertoires in COVID-19. Study context: There were acute and convalescent COVID-19 samples, and they came from the United States, Italy and Spain. The analysed material was cDNA or gDNA that came from T cells, B-cell-depleted T cells, or PBMCs.

Original methodology: Counts of nucleated cells, estimated from reference gene primer amplification, were obtained. Clones were read by immunoSEQ multiplex PCR, and TCRdb kept only the in-frame ones, dropping some. The V and J calls and clone size come from that table; D and trimming were worked out from the DNA. In the table there are roughly 220,000 clones, 86% of which are singletons. This CDR3 has 14 residues. J was trimmed by 5 bases and V by 5 bases; bases with no gene match: 9. CDR1 and CDR2 from the germline V gene are SGHVS and FQNEAQ. The clonotype was recovered from a man aged 25-45 years who had recovered from COVID-19. Sequenced material: peripheral blood. The rearrangement joins TRBV7-8 to TRBJ2-7, with 7 positions matching TRBD2. CDR3 nucleotides: TGTGCCAGCAGCCTACCCCTGGGGGGGAACGAGCAGTACTTC. Translating gives CASSLPLGGNEQYF.